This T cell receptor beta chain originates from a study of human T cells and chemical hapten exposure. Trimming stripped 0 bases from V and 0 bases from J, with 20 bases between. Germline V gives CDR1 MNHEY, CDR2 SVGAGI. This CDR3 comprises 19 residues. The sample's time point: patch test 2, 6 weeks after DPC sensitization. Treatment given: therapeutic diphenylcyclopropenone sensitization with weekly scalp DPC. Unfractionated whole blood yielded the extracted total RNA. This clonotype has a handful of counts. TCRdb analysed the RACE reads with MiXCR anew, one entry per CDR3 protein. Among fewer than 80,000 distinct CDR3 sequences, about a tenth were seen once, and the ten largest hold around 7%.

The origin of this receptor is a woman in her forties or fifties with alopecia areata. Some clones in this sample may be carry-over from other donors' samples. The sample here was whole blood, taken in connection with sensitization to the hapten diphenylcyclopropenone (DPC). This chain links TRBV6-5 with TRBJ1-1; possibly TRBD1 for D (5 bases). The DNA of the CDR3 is TGTGCCAGCAGTTACTCGGTATTGGGGGTGGCGAACCTGAACACTGAAGCTTTCTTT. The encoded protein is CASSYSVLGVANLNTEAFF.